This T cell receptor (beta chain) stems from a study of control samples from healthy donors and cancer patients. The method was immunoSEQ multiplex PCR; TCRdb's version includes in-frame clones alone and lacks a portion of them. Here the sample spans some 90,000 clones, 85% to 90% being singletons. In germline, CDR1 is MNHEY, CDR2 SVGEGT. CDR3 length equals 15 residues. V was trimmed by 5 bases and J by 0 bases, leaving 11 bases between them. Material for sequencing was blood. The chain combines TRBV6-2 or TRBV6-3 with TRBJ2-1, with D uncertain. The receptor was derived from an older woman in good health. CDR3 sequence: CASSDLSSSYNEQFF. The DNA for the CDR3 is TGTGCCAGCAGTGATCTTTCGAGCTCCTACAATGAGCAGTTCTTC.